One sample yielded the 4 T cell receptor beta chains listed below, sequenced in a study of post-analysis software for immune sequencing data. Unique molecular identifiers tagged the TCR beta cDNA libraries. TCRdb re-called the PCR reads with MiXCR, one entry per CDR3 protein. This sample carries roughly 870,000 distinct CDR3 sequences, roughly 50% of them seen once, and the ten largest clones take 4.6%. General study findings and limits: About five TRBV segments occurring more often in patients than controls included TRBV5-6, TRBV5-1 and TRBV20-1.

These receptors have no identified antigens. Sequencing was done on a sample of blood. The receptors were gathered from a girl between 10 and 17 years old with multiple sclerosis.

The chain combines TRBV9 with TRBJ2-5, with 10 nucleotides matching TRBD2. This CDR3 contains 15 residues. V lost 2 bases and J lost 2; bases outside the gene matches: 3. Germline V CDR1 and CDR2: SGDLS, YYNGEE. The CDR3 spells CASSVRSGRQETQYF. In DNA form, the CDR3 reads TGTGCCAGCAGCGTCCGTAGCGGGAGGCAAGAGACCCAGTACTTC.

The genes are TRBV5-1 and TRBJ2-3; D might be TRBD1 or TRBD2, each matching 5 bases. The CDR3 totals 14 residues. V was pared by 3 bases and J by 6 bases, with 14 bases between. Germline V gene data show CDR1 as SGHRS and CDR2 as YFSETQ. The DNA for the CDR3 is TGCGCCAGCAGCTCAGCCGGGACGTCGGATACGCAGTATTTT. Translated: CASSSAGTSDTQYF.

The chain is built from TRBV5-1 and TRBJ2-7, with 11 bases that match TRBD1. TRBJ2-1 matches the DNA end more closely, so the J call is doubtful. Germline-derived CDR1 and CDR2 are SGHRS and YFSETQ. The CDR3 runs 15 residues. This chain's CDR3 is CASSLEGQGVNEQFF. In DNA, the CDR3 is TGCGCCAGCAGCTTGGAGGGACAGGGGGTGAATGAGCAGTTCTTC.

This clonotype was found a few times. The J gene is TRBJ1-4, the V gene TRBV29-1; TRBD1 matches at 12 bases. The germline V gene has CDR1 SQVTM and CDR2 ANQGSEA. The V and J ends lost 6 bases and 0 bases, in that order; junction bases with no gene match: 11. This CDR3 has 18 residues. This CDR3 reads CSVYPGQGAPATNEKLFF. The CDR3 DNA reads as TGCAGCGTCTATCCGGGACAGGGGGCCCCTGCAACTAATGAAAAACTGTTTTTT.